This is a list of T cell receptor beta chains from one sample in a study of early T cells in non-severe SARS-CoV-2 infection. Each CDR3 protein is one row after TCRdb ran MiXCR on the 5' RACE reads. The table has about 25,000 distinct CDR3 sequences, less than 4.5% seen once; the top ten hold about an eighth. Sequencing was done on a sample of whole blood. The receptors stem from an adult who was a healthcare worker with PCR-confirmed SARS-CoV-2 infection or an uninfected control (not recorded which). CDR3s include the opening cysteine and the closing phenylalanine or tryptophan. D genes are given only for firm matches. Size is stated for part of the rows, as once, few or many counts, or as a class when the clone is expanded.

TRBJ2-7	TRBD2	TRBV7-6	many	TGTGCCAGCAGCGTCCGGACTAGTCCCGAAGAGCAGTACTTC	CASSVRTSPEEQYF
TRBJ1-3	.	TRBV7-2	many	TGTGCCAGCAGCTTTTTACAGGCCTCTGAAAACACCATATATTTT	CASSFLQASENTIYF
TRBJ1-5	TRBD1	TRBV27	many	TGTGCCAGCAGTTTCGGGTCAGGGGGTCAGCCCCAGCATTTT	CASSFGSGGQPQHF
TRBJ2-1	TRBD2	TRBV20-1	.	TGCAGTGCTAGCGGGAGGGCCACCTACAATGAGCAGTTCTTC	CSASGRATYNEQFF
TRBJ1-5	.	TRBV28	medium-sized	TGTGCCAGCAGTTTATCCGGAAATAGCAATCAGCCCCAGCATTTT	CASSLSGNSNQPQHF
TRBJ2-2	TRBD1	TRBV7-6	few	TGTGCCAGCAGCCTCGGGAACAGGGGGCGGACTATTTTTAACACCGGGGAGCTGTTTTTT	CASSLGNRGRTIFNTGELFF
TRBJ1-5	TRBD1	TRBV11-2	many	TGTGCCAGCAGCCCTAGGGCAGGGGGGCATCAGCCCCAGCATTTT	CASSPRAGGHQPQHF
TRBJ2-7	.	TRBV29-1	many	TGCAGCGTTGAAGATCCAGGTCCCTCCTACGAGCAGTACTTC	CSVEDPGPSYEQYF
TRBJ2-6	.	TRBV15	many	TGTGCCACCAGCAGAGTAGAGGGAACTGGGGCCAACGTCCTGACTTTC	CATSRVEGTGANVLTF
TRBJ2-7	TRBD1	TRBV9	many	TGTGCCAGCAGCGTGGGACAGGGAACCCCCTGGCAGTACTTC	CASSVGQGTPWQYF
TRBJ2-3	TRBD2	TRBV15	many	TGTGCCACCAGCAGAGTTCCTAGCGGGATAGCAGATACGCAGTATTTT	CATSRVPSGIADTQYF
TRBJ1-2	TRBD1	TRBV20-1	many	TGCAGTGCGACGGACAGGGTAGGATCTAGTGGCTACACCTTC	CSATDRVGSSGYTF
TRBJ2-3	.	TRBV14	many	TGTGCCAGCAGCCGGTTCCAAGGTCCAGATACGCAGTATTTT	CASSRFQGPDTQYF
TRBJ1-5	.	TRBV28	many	TGTGCCAGCAGTTTCCGACGTCGCTCAGGGAATCAGCCCCAGCATTTT	CASSFRRRSGNQPQHF
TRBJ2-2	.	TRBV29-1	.	TGCAGCGTTGTGGGTACCGGGGAGCTGTTTTTT	CSVVGTGELFF
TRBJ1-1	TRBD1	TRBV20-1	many	TGCAGTGCTCAGACAGGGTGGATCCCTGAAGCTTTCTTT	CSAQTGWIPEAFF
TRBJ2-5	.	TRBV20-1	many	TGCAGTGCTAGACAGGGGAGCCAAGAGACCCAGTACTTC	CSARQGSQETQYF
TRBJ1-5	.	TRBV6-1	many	TGTGCCAGCAGTGTCGGGAAGGACCAGCCCCAGCATTTT	CASSVGKDQPQHF
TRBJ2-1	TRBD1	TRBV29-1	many	TGCAGCGCCACCCGGGACAGGGGTTTGGGGCAGTTCTTC	CSATRDRGLGQFF
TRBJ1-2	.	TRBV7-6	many	TGTGCCAGCAGCCCCTTTAGCGGGGATGGCTACACCTTC	CASSPFSGDGYTF
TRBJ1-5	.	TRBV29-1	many	TGCAGCGTTGTTGGTTCAGCTAACCAGCCCCAGCATTTT	CSVVGSANQPQHF
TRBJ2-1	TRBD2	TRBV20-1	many	TGCAGTTCCAAGGGACTAGCTCATGAGCAGTTCTTC	CSSKGLAHEQFF
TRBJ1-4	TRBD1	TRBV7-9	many	TGTGCCAGCAGCTTAAATGCCGGGACAGGGAATGAAAAACTGTTTTTT	CASSLNAGTGNEKLFF
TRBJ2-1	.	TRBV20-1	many	TGCAGTGCTACAAACCTCATGGGGGGCAATGAGCAGTTCTTC	CSATNLMGGNEQFF
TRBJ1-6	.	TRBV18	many	TGTGCCAGCTCACCGGAGGCAGGGTTCGGCTCCTATAATTCACCCCTCCACTTT	CASSPEAGFGSYNSPLHF
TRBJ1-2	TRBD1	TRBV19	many	TGTGCCAGTAGTATGGTAAGGGGACAGCCCAATGGCTACACCTTC	CASSMVRGQPNGYTF
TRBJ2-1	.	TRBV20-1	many	TGCAGTCTGGAGAGGCGGGACCCCAATGAGCAGTTCTTC	CSLERRDPNEQFF
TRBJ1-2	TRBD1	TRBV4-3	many	TGCGCCAGCAGCCCGGGACAGGGGGACTATGGCTACACCTTC	CASSPGQGDYGYTF
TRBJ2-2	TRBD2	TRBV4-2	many	TGTGCCAGCAGCCAAGCTAGCGGGGCCAACACCGGGGAGCTGTTTTTT	CASSQASGANTGELFF